This is a list of T cell receptor beta chains from one sample in a study of blood T cell repertoires in COVID-19. Repertoires were generated with immunoSEQ multiplex PCR, while TCRdb's copy carries only in-frame clones and drops some. The sample has about 240,000 clones; 87% are singletons. Sequencing was done on a sample of PBMCs or T cells enriched from blood (not recorded which). The receptor source for this set is a young woman with acute COVID-19. Both conserved end residues are part of each CDR3. Fields, in order: CDR3 length, clone size, V gene, D gene, J gene, CDR3 protein, CDR3 DNA. The D gene is left open where the match is weak. Some rows have no size entry. The others give once, few or many, or a class for an expanded clone.

cdr3_length: 16
clone_size: NA
v_call: TRBV25-1
d_call: NA
j_call: TRBJ1-2
cdr3_aa: CASSELGATGFEGYTF
cdr3_nt: TGTGCCAGCAGTGAATTGGGCGCTACAGGGTTTGAGGGCTACACCTTC

cdr3_length: 14
clone_size: many
v_call: TRBV30
d_call: NA
j_call: TRBJ1-2
cdr3_aa: CALTLGGVIEGYTF
cdr3_nt: TGTGCCCTGACGCTTGGGGGCGTCATTGAAGGCTACACCTTC

cdr3_length: 13
clone_size: NA
v_call: TRBV5-1
d_call: NA
j_call: TRBJ1-2
cdr3_aa: CASSLGGGDGYTF
cdr3_nt: TGCGCCAGCAGCTTAGGGGGTGGAGATGGCTACACCTTC

cdr3_length: 12
clone_size: NA
v_call: TRBV5-1
d_call: TRBD2
j_call: TRBJ2-7
cdr3_aa: CASSVGGVEQYF
cdr3_nt: TGCGCCAGCAGCGTTGGGGGGGTGGAGCAGTACTTC

cdr3_length: 13
clone_size: few
v_call: TRBV5-1
d_call: TRBD1
j_call: TRBJ1-1
cdr3_aa: CASSPGTVTEAFF
cdr3_nt: TGCGCCAGCAGCCCCGGGACAGTCACTGAAGCTTTCTTT

cdr3_length: 13
clone_size: few
v_call: TRBV10-3
d_call: TRBD1
j_call: TRBJ2-7
cdr3_aa: CAISEGQGYEQYF
cdr3_nt: TGTGCCATCAGTGAGGGACAGGGCTACGAGCAGTACTTC

cdr3_length: 16
clone_size: NA
v_call: TRBV5-1
d_call: NA
j_call: TRBJ2-6
cdr3_aa: CASSLDTGSGANVLTF
cdr3_nt: TGCGCCAGCAGCTTAGACACAGGGTCTGGGGCCAACGTCCTGACTTTC

cdr3_length: 13
clone_size: once
v_call: TRBV5-1
d_call: TRBD2
j_call: TRBJ2-3
cdr3_aa: CASSDGLADTQYF
cdr3_nt: TGCGCCAGCAGCGACGGACTAGCAGATACGCAGTATTTT

cdr3_length: 15
clone_size: NA
v_call: TRBV9
d_call: TRBD1
j_call: TRBJ2-7
cdr3_aa: CASSVYSGQNYEQYF
cdr3_nt: TGTGCCAGCAGCGTATACTCGGGACAGAACTACGAGCAGTACTTC

cdr3_length: 16
clone_size: NA
v_call: TRBV10-3
d_call: NA
j_call: TRBJ2-2
cdr3_aa: CAISGDREEDTGELFF
cdr3_nt: TGTGCCATCAGTGGCGACAGGGAGGAGGACACCGGGGAGCTGTTTTTT

cdr3_length: 13
clone_size: NA
v_call: TRBV7-8
d_call: TRBD1
j_call: TRBJ1-2
cdr3_aa: CASSLDRGFGYTF
cdr3_nt: TGTGCCAGCAGCTTAGACAGGGGATTTGGCTACACCTTC

cdr3_length: 13
clone_size: NA
v_call: TRBV19
d_call: NA
j_call: TRBJ1-1
cdr3_aa: CASLRTEDTEAFF
cdr3_nt: TGTGCCAGTTTACGGACAGAAGACACTGAAGCTTTCTTT

cdr3_length: 12
clone_size: NA
v_call: TRBV29-1
d_call: NA
j_call: TRBJ2-7
cdr3_aa: CSVVRGAYEQYF
cdr3_nt: TGCAGCGTTGTCAGGGGGGCCTACGAGCAGTACTTC

cdr3_length: 17
clone_size: NA
v_call: TRBV11-2
d_call: TRBD1
j_call: TRBJ1-2
cdr3_aa: CASSLLQGALSSYGYTF
cdr3_nt: TGTGCCAGCAGCTTACTTCAGGGGGCCCTAAGTTCCTATGGCTACACCTTC

cdr3_length: 15
clone_size: NA
v_call: TRBV6-5
d_call: TRBD1
j_call: TRBJ1-2
cdr3_aa: CASRPGQGAAYGYTF
cdr3_nt: TGTGCCAGCAGACCAGGACAGGGGGCGGCCTATGGCTACACCTTC

cdr3_length: 13
clone_size: NA
v_call: TRBV30
d_call: NA
j_call: TRBJ2-7
cdr3_aa: CAWTQVGVGEQYF
cdr3_nt: TGTGCCTGGACACAGGTTGGGGTCGGCGAGCAGTACTTC